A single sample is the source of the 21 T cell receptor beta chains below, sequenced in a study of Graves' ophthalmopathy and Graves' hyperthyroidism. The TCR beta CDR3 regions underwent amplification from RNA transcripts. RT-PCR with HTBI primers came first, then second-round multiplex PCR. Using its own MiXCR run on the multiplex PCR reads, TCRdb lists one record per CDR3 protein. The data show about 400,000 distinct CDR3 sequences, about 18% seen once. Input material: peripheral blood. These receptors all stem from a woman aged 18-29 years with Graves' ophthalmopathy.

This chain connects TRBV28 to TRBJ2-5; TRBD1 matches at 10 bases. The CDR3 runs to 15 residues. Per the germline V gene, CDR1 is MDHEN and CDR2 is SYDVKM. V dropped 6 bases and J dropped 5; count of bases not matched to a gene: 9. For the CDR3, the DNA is TGTGCCAGCAGGCCTCCGGGACAGGGGTGGGAGACCCAGTACTTC. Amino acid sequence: CASRPPGQGWETQYF.

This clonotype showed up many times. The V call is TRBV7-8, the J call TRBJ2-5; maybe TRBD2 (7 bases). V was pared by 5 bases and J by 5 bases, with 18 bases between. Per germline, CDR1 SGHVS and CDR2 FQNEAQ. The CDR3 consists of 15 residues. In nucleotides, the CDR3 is TGTGCCAGCAGCGTCAGGCGGGGGCTTCGGGAGACCCAGTACTTC. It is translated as CASSVRRGLRETQYF. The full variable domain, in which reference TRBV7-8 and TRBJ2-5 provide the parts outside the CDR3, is GAGVSQSPRYKVAKRGQDVALRCDPISGHVSLFWYQQALGQGPEFLTYFQNEAQLDKSGLPSDRFFAERPEGSVSTLKIQRTQQEDSAVYLCASSVRRGLRETQYFGPGTRLLVL.

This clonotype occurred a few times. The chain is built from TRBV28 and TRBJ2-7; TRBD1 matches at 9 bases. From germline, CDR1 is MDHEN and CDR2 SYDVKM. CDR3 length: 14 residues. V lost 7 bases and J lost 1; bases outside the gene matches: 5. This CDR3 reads CASIEQGASYEQYF. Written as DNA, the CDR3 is TGTGCCAGCATCGAACAGGGGGCATCCTACGAGCAGTACTTC.

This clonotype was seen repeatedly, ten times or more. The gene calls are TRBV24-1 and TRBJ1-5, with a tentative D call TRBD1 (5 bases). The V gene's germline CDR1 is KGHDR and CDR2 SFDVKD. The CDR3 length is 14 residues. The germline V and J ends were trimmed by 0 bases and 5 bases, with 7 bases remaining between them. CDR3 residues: CATSDLGRDQPQHF. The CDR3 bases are TGTGCCACCAGTGATTTGGGCAGGGATCAGCCCCAGCATTTT.

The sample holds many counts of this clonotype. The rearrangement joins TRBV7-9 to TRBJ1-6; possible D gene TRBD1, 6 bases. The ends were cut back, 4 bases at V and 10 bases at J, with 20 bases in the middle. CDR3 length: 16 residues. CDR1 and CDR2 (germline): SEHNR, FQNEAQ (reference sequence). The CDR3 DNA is TGTGCCAGCAGCTCTCTTGGGAGGGGGAAGAGATCACCCCTCCACTTT. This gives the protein CASSSLGRGKRSPLHF.

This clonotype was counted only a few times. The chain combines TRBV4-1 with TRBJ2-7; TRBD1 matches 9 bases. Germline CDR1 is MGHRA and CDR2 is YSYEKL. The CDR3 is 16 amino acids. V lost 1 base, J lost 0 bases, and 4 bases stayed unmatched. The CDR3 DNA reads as TGCGCCAGCAGCCAAGGGGGACAGGGTCTCTCCTACGAGCAGTACTTC. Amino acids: CASSQGGQGLSYEQYF.

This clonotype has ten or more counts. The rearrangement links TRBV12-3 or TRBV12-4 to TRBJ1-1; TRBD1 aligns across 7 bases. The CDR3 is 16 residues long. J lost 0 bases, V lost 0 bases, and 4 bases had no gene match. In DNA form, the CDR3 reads TGTGCCAGCAGTTTAGCGACAGGGTTGATGAACACTGAAGCTTTCTTT. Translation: CASSLATGLMNTEAFF.

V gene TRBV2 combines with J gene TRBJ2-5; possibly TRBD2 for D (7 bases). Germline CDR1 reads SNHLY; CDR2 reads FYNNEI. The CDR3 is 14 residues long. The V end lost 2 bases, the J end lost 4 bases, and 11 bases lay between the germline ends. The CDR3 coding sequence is TGTGCCAGCAGTGAACGCGGGGGCGGAGAGACCCAGTACTTC. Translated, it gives CASSERGGGETQYF.

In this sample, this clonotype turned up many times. The CDR3 here is CAAQVMNTEAFF. In DNA form, the CDR3 reads TGTGCCGCTCAGGTTATGAACACTGAAGCTTTCTTT. The chain links TRBV28 to TRBJ1-1, with D unclear. V lost 11 bases and J 0 bases, leaving 10 bases between the germline ends. The CDR3 has 12 amino acids. From germline, CDR1 is MDHEN and CDR2 SYDVKM.

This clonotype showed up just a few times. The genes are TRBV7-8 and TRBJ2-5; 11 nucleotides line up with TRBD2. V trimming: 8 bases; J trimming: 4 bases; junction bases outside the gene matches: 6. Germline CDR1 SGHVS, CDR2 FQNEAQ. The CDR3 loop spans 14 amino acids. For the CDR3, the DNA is TGTGCCAGCCGAGCCACTAGCGGGGGAGAGACCCAGTACTTC. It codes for CASRATSGGETQYF.

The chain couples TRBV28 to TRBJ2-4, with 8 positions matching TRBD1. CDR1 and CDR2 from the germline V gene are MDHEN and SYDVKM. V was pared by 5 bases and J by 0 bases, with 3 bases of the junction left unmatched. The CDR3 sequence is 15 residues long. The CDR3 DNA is TGTGCCAGCAGTATACAGGGGGTAGCCAAAAACATTCAGTACTTC. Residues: CASSIQGVAKNIQYF. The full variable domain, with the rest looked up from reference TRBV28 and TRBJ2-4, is DVKVTQSSRYLVKRTGEKVFLECVQDMDHENMFWYRQDPGLGLRLIYFSYDVKMKEKGDIPEGYSVSREKKERFSLILESASTNQTSMYLCASSIQGVAKNIQYFGAGTRLSVL.

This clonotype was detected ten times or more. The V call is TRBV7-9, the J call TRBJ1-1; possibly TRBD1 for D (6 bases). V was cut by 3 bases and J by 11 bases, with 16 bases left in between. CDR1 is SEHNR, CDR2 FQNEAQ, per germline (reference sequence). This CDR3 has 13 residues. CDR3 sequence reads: CASSLSQGVNAFF. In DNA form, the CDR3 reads TGTGCCAGCAGCTTGTCACAGGGCGTAAATGCTTTCTTT.

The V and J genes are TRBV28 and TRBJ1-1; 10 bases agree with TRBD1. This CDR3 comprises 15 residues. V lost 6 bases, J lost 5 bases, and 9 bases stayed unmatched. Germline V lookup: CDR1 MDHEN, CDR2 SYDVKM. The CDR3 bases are TGTGCCAGCAGCTCCCCGGCGGGACAGGGGACTGAAGCTTTCTTT. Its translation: CASSSPAGQGTEAFF.

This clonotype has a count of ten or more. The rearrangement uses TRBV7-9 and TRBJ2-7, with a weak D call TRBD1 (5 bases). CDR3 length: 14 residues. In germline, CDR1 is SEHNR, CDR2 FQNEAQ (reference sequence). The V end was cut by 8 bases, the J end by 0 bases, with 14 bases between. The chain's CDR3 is CASLGAASSYEQYF. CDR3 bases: TGTGCCAGCTTAGGGGCCGCTTCCTCCTACGAGCAGTACTTC.

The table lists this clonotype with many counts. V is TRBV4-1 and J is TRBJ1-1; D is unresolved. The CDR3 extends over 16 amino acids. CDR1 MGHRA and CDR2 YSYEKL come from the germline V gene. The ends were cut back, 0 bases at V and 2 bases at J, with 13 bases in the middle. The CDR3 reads CASSQDRQAKNTEAFF. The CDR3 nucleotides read TGCGCCAGCAGCCAAGATCGCCAGGCGAAAAACACTGAAGCTTTCTTT.

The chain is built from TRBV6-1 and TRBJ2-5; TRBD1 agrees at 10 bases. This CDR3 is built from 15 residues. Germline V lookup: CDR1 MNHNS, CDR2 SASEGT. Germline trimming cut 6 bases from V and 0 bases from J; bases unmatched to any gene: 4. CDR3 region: CASRATGGNQETQYF. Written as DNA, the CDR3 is TGTGCCAGCAGGGCGACAGGGGGCAACCAAGAGACCCAGTACTTC.

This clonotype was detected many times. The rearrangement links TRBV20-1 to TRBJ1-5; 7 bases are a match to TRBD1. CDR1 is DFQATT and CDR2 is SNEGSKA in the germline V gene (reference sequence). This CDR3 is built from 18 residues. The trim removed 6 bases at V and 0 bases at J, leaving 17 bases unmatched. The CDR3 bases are TGCAGTGCCATACTGGCAGGGGGATCTATTTATAGCAATCAGCCCCAGCATTTT. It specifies CSAILAGGSIYSNQPQHF.

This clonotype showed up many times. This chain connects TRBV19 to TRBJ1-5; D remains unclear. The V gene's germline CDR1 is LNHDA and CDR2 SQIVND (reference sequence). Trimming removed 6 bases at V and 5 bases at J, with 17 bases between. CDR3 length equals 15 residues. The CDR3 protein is CASSRDPRIDQPQHF. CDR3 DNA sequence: TGTGCCAGTAGCCGCGACCCGCGTATCGATCAGCCCCAGCATTTT.

The CDR3 DNA is TGTGCCAGCAGGAGGGACGCTGCCTACGAGCAGTACTTC. Translating it yields CASRRDAAYEQYF. This chain connects TRBV6-1 to TRBJ2-7; either TRBD1 or TRBD2 may fit D (5 bases each). CDR1 is MNHNS, CDR2 SASEGT, per germline. The CDR3 sequence is 13 residues long. V was shortened by 6 bases and J by 2 bases, with 11 bases between the two germline ends.

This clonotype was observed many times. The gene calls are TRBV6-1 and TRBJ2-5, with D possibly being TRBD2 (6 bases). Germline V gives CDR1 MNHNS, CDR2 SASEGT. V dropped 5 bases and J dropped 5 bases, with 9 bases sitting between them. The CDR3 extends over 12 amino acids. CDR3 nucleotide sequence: TGTGCCAGCAGTCACCGGGGGGAGACCCAGTACTTC. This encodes CASSHRGETQYF.

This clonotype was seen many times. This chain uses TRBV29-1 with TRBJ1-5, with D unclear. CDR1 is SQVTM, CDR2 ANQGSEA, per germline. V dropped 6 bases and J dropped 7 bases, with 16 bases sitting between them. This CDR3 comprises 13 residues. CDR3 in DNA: TGCAGCGTGGACCTCGGGGTTGGCCAGCCCCAGCATTTT. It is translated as CSVDLGVGQPQHF. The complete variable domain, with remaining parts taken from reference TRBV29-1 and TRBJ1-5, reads SAVISQKPSRDICQRGTSLTIQCQVDSQVTMMFWYRQQPGQSLTLIATANQGSEATYESGFVIDKFPISRPNLTFSTLTVSNMSPEDSSIYLCSVDLGVGQPQHFGDGTRLSIL.